The clone carrying this TCR beta chain appeared a few times. The antigen remains unidentified. The data were obtained in a study of T cells in Graves' hyperthyroidism and ophthalmopathy. From RNA transcripts, TCR beta CDR3 regions were amplified. An initial round of RT-PCR targeting the TCR CDR3 relied on the HTBI primer set. TCRdb independently ran MiXCR on the multiplex PCR reads; one entry per CDR3 protein. In the table there are about 600,000 distinct CDR3 sequences, around 15% of which are singletons. Study-level results: Most expanded thyroid clonotypes above 0.001 also appeared in blood. Model-based prediction identified ophthalmopathy a median 6.5 months prior to its onset.

The study excluded patients with uncontrolled infection, other autoimmune disease, pregnancy or lactation. Fresh peripheral blood, about 10 ml of it, supplied the PBMCs. CDR1 is SGDLS, CDR2 YYNGEE, per germline. The V end was cut by 0 bases, the J end by 4 bases, with 13 bases between. The CDR3 totals 15 residues. Sample: blood. This chain joins TRBV9 and TRBJ1-1; no firm D call. The sequence was collected from a woman in her 40s with Graves' ophthalmopathy. The CDR3 DNA reads as TGTGCCAGCAGCGTAGAAGAGAGTTGGAGCACTGAAGCTTTCTTT. This encodes CASSVEESWSTEAFF.